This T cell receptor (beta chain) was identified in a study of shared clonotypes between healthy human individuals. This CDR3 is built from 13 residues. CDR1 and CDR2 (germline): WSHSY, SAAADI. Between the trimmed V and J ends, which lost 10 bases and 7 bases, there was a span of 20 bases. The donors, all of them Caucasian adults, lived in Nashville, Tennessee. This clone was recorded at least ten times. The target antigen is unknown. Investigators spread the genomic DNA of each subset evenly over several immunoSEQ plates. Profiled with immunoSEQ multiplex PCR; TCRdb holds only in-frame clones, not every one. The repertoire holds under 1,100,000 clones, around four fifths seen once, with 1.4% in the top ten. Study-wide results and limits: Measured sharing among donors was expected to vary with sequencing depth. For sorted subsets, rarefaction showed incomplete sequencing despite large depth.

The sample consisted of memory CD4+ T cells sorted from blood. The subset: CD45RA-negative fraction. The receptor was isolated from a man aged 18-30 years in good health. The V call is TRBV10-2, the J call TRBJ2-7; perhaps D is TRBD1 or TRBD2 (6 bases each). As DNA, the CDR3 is TGCGCCACCCTCCGGGGGCTAGCTGGTGAGCAGTACTTC. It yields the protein CATLRGLAGEQYF.